This paragraph reports one T cell receptor beta chain. What it binds is unknown. This sample is drawn from a study of cytomegalovirus exposure and HLA in healthy donors. Study in general: About 85 million unique TCRs from HLA-typed donors were held in an early release of data. Study-wide findings and caveats: Later analysis identified about 18,000 TCR beta sequences associated with HLA alleles, using a false discovery rate threshold of 0.05. Previously analyzed data showed that most TCR beta V segments were productive at a frequency of about 87% or about 30%. As immune exposure information, only CMV serostatus was available.

Vbeta (60) and Jbeta (13) primers were used in the PCR. Data came from immunoSEQ multiplex PCR; TCRdb stores just in-frame clones and leaves some out. The sample holds 110,000 to 150,000 clones, about 77% seen once. V shed 8 bases and J shed 0 bases, with 16 bases lying between them. The CDR3 has 15 residues. The germline V gene has CDR1 MNHEY and CDR2 SVGAGI. Source material: PBMCs. The chain has TRBV6-5 and TRBJ1-2, with D maybe TRBD1 (6 bases). The TCR sequence derives from a male donor in good health and CMV-seronegative. CDR3 sequence (DNA): TGTGCCAGCTCCCGGACAGAGGCCTCTAACTATGGCTACACCTTC. It codes for CASSRTEASNYGYTF.